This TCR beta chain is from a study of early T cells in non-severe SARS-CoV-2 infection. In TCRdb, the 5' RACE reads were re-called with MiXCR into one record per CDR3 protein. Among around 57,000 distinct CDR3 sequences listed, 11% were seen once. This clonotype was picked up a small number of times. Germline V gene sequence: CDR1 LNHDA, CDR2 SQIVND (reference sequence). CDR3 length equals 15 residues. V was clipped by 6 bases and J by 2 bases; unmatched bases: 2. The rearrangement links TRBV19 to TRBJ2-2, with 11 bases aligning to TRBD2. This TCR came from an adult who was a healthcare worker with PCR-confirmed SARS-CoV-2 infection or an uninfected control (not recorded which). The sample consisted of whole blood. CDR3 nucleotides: TGTGCCAGTAGGACTAGCGGGATTAACACCGGGGAGCTGTTTTTT. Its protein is CASRTSGINTGELFF.